Shown below are 27 T cell receptor beta chains from a single sample sequenced in a study of response to subunit inactivated influenza vaccine. One entry per CDR3 protein results from TCRdb running MiXCR on the RT-PCR reads. The sample has hundreds of thousands of distinct CDR3 sequences; 12% to 15% are singletons. Material: PBMCs from blood, obtained approximately 15 days before vaccination. Every receptor here comes from a man aged 50-59 years who received an inactivated influenza vaccine.

Ten or more counts support this clonotype. This chain uses TRBV7-2 with TRBJ1-6, with D unclear. Trimming pared 5 bases from V and 0 bases from J, leaving 14 bases between. From germline, CDR1 is SGHTA and CDR2 FQGNSA. CDR3 length equals 17 residues. CDR3 nucleotide sequence: TGTGCCAGCAGCCTCCGACTCCTTAGCTCCTATAATTCACCCCTCCACTTT. Translating gives CASSLRLLSSYNSPLHF.

The chain couples TRBV12-3 or TRBV12-4 to TRBJ2-3; tentative D call: TRBD2 (6 bases). V shed 1 base and J shed 5 bases, with 13 bases lying between them. The CDR3 loop spans 15 amino acids. CDR3 sequence: CASSLEWRDRDTQYF. The CDR3 region has the DNA TGTGCCAGCAGTTTAGAATGGCGGGATAGAGATACGCAGTATTTT.

CDR3: CASRRRRPVNTEAFF. The CDR3 DNA sequence: TGTGCCAGCAGACGTAGGAGGCCGGTTAACACTGAAGCTTTCTTT. This rearrangement joins TRBV6-1 to TRBJ1-1; D gene ambiguous. V lost 6 bases and J lost 2, with 16 bases in between. This CDR3 has 15 residues. In germline, CDR1 is MNHNS, CDR2 SASEGT.

This clonotype was seen a handful of times. The genes are TRBV30 and TRBJ2-7; D possibly matches TRBD1 or TRBD2 (6 bases each). V lost 7 bases to trimming and J lost 4 bases, with 17 bases between them. CDR1 is GTSNPN and CDR2 is SVGIG in the germline V gene (reference sequence). The CDR3 runs to 13 residues. The DNA of the CDR3 is TGTGCCTCGACGGGGGCAAACTTTTACGAGCAGTACTTC. It codes for CASTGANFYEQYF.

This chain links TRBV10-3 with TRBJ2-3; D is perhaps TRBD1 (5 bases). CDR3 length: 15 residues. The V gene lost 2 bases and the J gene lost 4 bases, with 13 bases spanning the gap. The germline CDR1 and CDR2 sequences are ENHRY and SYGVKD. The CDR3 DNA is TGTGCCATCAGTGAGAGGGGTCCTACGGCAGATACGCAGTATTTT. It is translated as CAISERGPTADTQYF.

The rearrangement links TRBV19 to TRBJ1-2; tentatively, D is TRBD1 (5 bases). V lost 6 bases, J lost 8 bases, and 25 bases lay in between. Germline lookup yields CDR1 LNHDA and CDR2 SQIVND (reference sequence). This CDR3 is built from 16 residues. CDR3 nucleotides: TGTGCCAGTAGATACAGTGCCGGGACTGGCTATGGGGGCTACACCTTC. It encodes CASRYSAGTGYGGYTF.

This clonotype was found a few times. This sequence joins TRBV12-3 or TRBV12-4 and TRBJ1-2; D remains unclear. The V end was cut by 6 bases, the J end by 1 base, with 12 bases between. The CDR3 has 14 residues. CDR3 in DNA: TGTGCCAGCAGCCCTGGGAGCTTTAACTATGGCTACACCTTC. This sequence encodes CASSPGSFNYGYTF.

This chain uses TRBV6-1 with TRBJ1-2; D is uncertain. The CDR3 runs 14 residues. CDR1 is MNHNS, CDR2 SASEGT, per germline. V lost 5 bases and J lost 5, with 15 bases in between. CDR3 loop: CASSPDGGRYGYTF. The DNA for the CDR3 is TGTGCCAGCAGTCCTGATGGAGGCCGGTATGGCTACACCTTC.

The rearrangement uses TRBV20-1 and TRBJ2-1; D might be TRBD1 or TRBD2, each matching 6 bases. CDR1 and CDR2 (germline): DFQATT, SNEGSKA (reference sequence). The CDR3 has 14 amino acids. V dropped 6 bases and J dropped 8 bases, with 20 bases sitting between them. DNA of the CDR3: TGCAGTGCCCGAGGGGGGATCACCGTCTATGAGCAGTTCTTC. It yields the protein CSARGGITVYEQFF.

This clonotype was detected only a few times. This chain joins TRBV5-4 and TRBJ2-1; a weak D match, TRBD1 (5 bases). This CDR3 is built from 13 residues. Germline loops: CDR1 SGHNT, CDR2 YYREEE (reference sequence). V was clipped by 4 bases and J by 9 bases, with 14 bases between them. Here the CDR3 reads CASSVDTNGEQFF. The CDR3 coding sequence is TGTGCCAGCAGCGTGGACACGAATGGTGAGCAGTTCTTC.

The V and J genes are TRBV20-1 and TRBJ1-5; D may be TRBD1 (5 bases). Germline loops: CDR1 DFQATT, CDR2 SNEGSKA (reference sequence). This CDR3 region has 15 residues. Trimming cost V 6 bases and J 4 bases, with 19 bases left between them. In DNA, the CDR3 is TGCAGTGCCCCCCAGGGCAGATACTTTAATCAGCCCCAGCATTTT. This sequence encodes CSAPQGRYFNQPQHF.

This chain connects TRBV20-1 to TRBJ1-6, with 7 bases aligning to TRBD1. CDR1 and CDR2 (germline): DFQATT, SNEGSKA (reference sequence). The CDR3 sequence is 15 residues long. Trimming removed 5 bases from V and 10 bases from J; junction bases left unmatched: 14. DNA of the CDR3: TGCAGTGCTGGGGATGGACAGGAGCGTGAGTCACCCCTCCACTTT. As protein: CSAGDGQERESPLHF.

The chain uses TRBV12-3 or TRBV12-4 and TRBJ2-3, with a tentative D call TRBD1 (6 bases). The germline V and J ends were trimmed by 7 bases and 2 bases, with 16 bases remaining between them. The CDR3 runs to 15 residues. The CDR3 DNA sequence: TGTGCCAGCAAATTGGGACAAAAACACACAGATACGCAGTATTTT. Its translation is CASKLGQKHTDTQYF.

This clonotype was observed a few times. Germline and junction disagree at one end, which may indicate a read error. J is TRBJ2-5 and V is TRBV20-1; 12 nucleotides match TRBD2. CDR3 length: 11 residues. Looked up from germline, CDR1 is DFQATT and CDR2 is SNEGSKA (reference sequence). CDR3 coding DNA: TGTCTAGCGGGAGGGCAAGAGACCCAGTACTTC. Amino acid sequence: CLAGGQETQYF.

The V gene is TRBV20-1, the J gene TRBJ1-2; maybe TRBD1 (5 bases). Trimming removed 0 bases from V and 4 bases from J, with 12 bases in between. Germline V gene sequence: CDR1 DFQATT, CDR2 SNEGSKA (reference sequence). CDR3 length: 14 residues. Here the CDR3 reads CSARDRGLTYGYTF. The CDR3 nucleotides read TGCAGTGCTAGAGATCGGGGGTTAACCTATGGCTACACCTTC.

This chain connects TRBV14 to TRBJ2-3, with TRBD2 matching 11 bases. The CDR3 has 15 residues. Germline V gives CDR1 SGHDN, CDR2 FVKESK. Trimming at V came to 3 bases and at J to 7 bases, leaving 6 bases not matched to a gene. Written as DNA, the CDR3 is TGTGCCAGCAGCCAGATAGCGGGGGGGCCAAATACGCAGTATTTT. This gives the protein CASSQIAGGPNTQYF.

The genes are TRBV20-1 and TRBJ1-6; 8 bases are a match to TRBD1. The CDR3 is 15 residues long. Germline V lookup: CDR1 DFQATT, CDR2 SNEGSKA (reference sequence). V was clipped by 6 bases and J by 6 bases; unmatched bases: 10. CDR3 DNA sequence: TGCAGTGCCCACCGGACAGGGTCGAGTAATTCACCCCTCCACTTT. This gives the protein CSAHRTGSSNSPLHF.

The V call is TRBV2, the J call TRBJ2-5, with 7 bases identical to TRBD1. V lost 6 bases, J lost 0 bases, and 4 bases stayed unmatched. The CDR3 contains 14 residues. Per the germline V gene, CDR1 is SNHLY and CDR2 is FYNNEI. This CDR3 is CASRATGYQETQYF. CDR3 sequence (DNA): TGTGCCAGCAGAGCGACAGGGTACCAAGAGACCCAGTACTTC. Based on the CDR3 plus reference TRBV2 and TRBJ2-5, the full variable domain is EPEVTQTPSHQVTQMGQEVILRCVPISNHLYFYWYRQILGQKVEFLVSFYNNEISEKSEIFDDQFSVERPDGSNFTLKIRSTKLEDSAMYFCASRATGYQETQYFGPGTRLLVL.

The chain is built from TRBV4-1 and TRBJ1-4; D is undetermined. CDR3 length: 15 amino acids. V lost 2 bases and J lost 7, with 14 bases in between. Germline CDR1 reads MGHRA; CDR2 reads YSYEKL. The CDR3 DNA follows: TGCGCCAGCAGCCAATGGGCAGCGCCCGGTGAAAAACTGTTTTTT. Protein sequence: CASSQWAAPGEKLFF.

This clonotype was observed many times. This sequence joins TRBV5-1 and TRBJ2-2; D is possibly TRBD1 (6 bases). The CDR3 extends over 14 amino acids. Germline assignment: CDR1 SGHRS and CDR2 YFSETQ. V gave up 4 bases and J gave up 5 bases, with 12 bases separating them. CDR3 sequence (DNA): TGCGCCAGCAGCCGGGGACAATTAACCGGGGAGCTGTTTTTT. The encoded protein is CASSRGQLTGELFF.

This clonotype showed up just a few times. This chain links TRBV20-1 with TRBJ1-5; 7 nucleotides match TRBD1. The V segment lost 0 bases and the J segment 4 bases; nucleotides outside the gene matches: 6. Germline V gene sequence: CDR1 DFQATT, CDR2 SNEGSKA (reference sequence). The CDR3 sequence is 15 residues long. CDR3 loop: CSARDQGDPNQPQHF. CDR3 sequence (DNA): TGCAGTGCTAGAGACCAGGGGGATCCGAATCAGCCCCAGCATTTT.

This sequence joins TRBV4-3 and TRBJ2-3; 10 bases fit TRBD2. V was pared by 0 bases and J by 0 bases, with 9 bases of the junction left unmatched. Germline V gives CDR1 LGHNA, CDR2 YSLEER. This CDR3 spans 19 amino acids. CDR3 region: CASSQDLYRAGGSTDTQYF. CDR3 sequence (DNA): TGCGCCAGCAGCCAAGACTTGTACCGAGCGGGAGGGAGCACAGATACGCAGTATTTT.

This clonotype appeared many times. The chain combines TRBV4-3 with TRBJ2-1; D gene uncertain. Germline V gene lookup returns CDR1 LGHNA and CDR2 YSLEER. The germline V and J ends were trimmed by 0 bases and 0 bases, with 6 bases remaining between them. The CDR3 consists of 15 residues. The CDR3 region has the DNA TGCGCCAGCAGCCAAGAGGGTGACTCCTACAATGAGCAGTTCTTC. This translates into CASSQEGDSYNEQFF.

The table lists this clonotype with a few counts. The chain carries TRBV14 and TRBJ2-3, with D perhaps being TRBD1 or TRBD2 (6 bases each). CDR1 is SGHDN and CDR2 is FVKESK in the germline V gene. This CDR3 contains 17 residues. With 6 bases removed from V and 2 bases from J, the gap between germline ends came to 21 bases. The CDR3 DNA is TGTGCCAGCAGTCCCCGTCCGGGGGCCAGCAACACAGATACGCAGTATTTT. It yields the protein CASSPRPGASNTDTQYF.

The chain is built from TRBV12-3 or TRBV12-4 and TRBJ1-6; 8 bases match TRBD1. The CDR3 loop spans 14 amino acids. Trimming took 6 bases from V and 8 from J; bases not matched to a gene: 6. This CDR3 is CASRGQARDSPLHF. DNA of the CDR3: TGTGCCAGCAGGGGACAGGCGAGGGATTCACCCCTCCACTTT.

This clonotype was seen a handful of times. The CDR3 is CASSPGKPGETQYF. DNA of the CDR3: TGCGCCAGCAGCCCAGGAAAACCGGGGGAGACCCAGTACTTC. The chain couples TRBV5-1 to TRBJ2-5, with D maybe TRBD2 (5 bases). The germline V and J ends were trimmed by 4 bases and 5 bases, with 15 bases remaining between them. Per the germline V gene, CDR1 is SGHRS and CDR2 is YFSETQ. The CDR3 extends over 14 amino acids.

The V gene is TRBV9, the J gene TRBJ2-4; D call uncertain. Germline V lookup: CDR1 SGDLS, CDR2 YYNGEE. CDR3 length: 14 residues. V was shortened by 0 bases and J by 8 bases, with 12 bases between the two germline ends. The CDR3 coding sequence is TGTGCCAGCAGCGTAGGGGGTAGGAGCGACATTCAGTACTTC. It translates to CASSVGGRSDIQYF.